The rows below give T cell receptor beta chains drawn from one sample of a study of T cells after yellow fever vaccination. Each CDR3 protein gets one entry after TCRdb re-called the 5' RACE reads with MiXCR. Among around 200,000 distinct CDR3 sequences listed, roughly 11% were seen once. Source: CD8+ T cells sorted from PBMCs, taken 15 days after the yellow fever booster vaccination. The receptors derive from a man between 18 and 29 years old who received the YFV17D yellow fever vaccine. Each CDR3 is given with its conserved first and last residue. A D gene is named only where the DNA matches it firmly. Part of the rows lack a size; the others show once, few, many or a class for expanded clones.

>TRBV5-1|-|TRBJ2-3|-
TGCGCCAGCAGACCCGGGCAGGGGCTCACAGATACGCAGTATTTT
CASRPGQGLTDTQYF
>TRBV6-2/TRBV6-3|-|TRBJ2-2|-
TGTGCCAGCAACGGGTTGAACACCGGGGAGCTGTTTTTT
CASNGLNTGELFF
>TRBV4-1|-|TRBJ2-5|TRBD2
TGCGCCAGCAGCCCGCTCGTACTAGCGGGGAGAGAGACCCAGTACTTC
CASSPLVLAGRETQYF
>TRBV5-5|many|TRBJ2-1|TRBD2
TGTGCCAGCAGCTTGACTAGCGGGGGGGACAATGAGCAGTTCTTC
CASSLTSGGDNEQFF
>TRBV2|few|TRBJ2-5|-
TGTGCCAGCAGTGAAACAGATGTGGAGACCCAGTACTTC
CASSETDVETQYF
>TRBV4-3|once|TRBJ2-5|-
TGCGCCAGCAGCCAAGAAGGGAGGTATCAAGAGACCCAGTACTTC
CASSQEGRYQETQYF
>TRBV5-1|few|TRBJ2-3|TRBD2
TGCGCCAGCAGCTTGGAGCGGGGGCCAGATACGCAGTATTTT
CASSLERGPDTQYF
>TRBV7-3|few|TRBJ2-1|-
TGTGCCAGCAGCTTAACGCCGACTAATGAGCAGTTCTTC
CASSLTPTNEQFF
>TRBV11-2|few|TRBJ2-5|-
TGTGCCAGCAGCTCTTTCTTAAGGACAGAAAGGGAGACCCAGTACTTC
CASSSFLRTERETQYF
>TRBV6-4|-|TRBJ2-1|-
TGTGCCAGCAGTGAAGATGGAGCGGAACCCTACAATGAGCAGTTCTTC
CASSEDGAEPYNEQFF
>TRBV29-1|few|TRBJ2-3|TRBD2
TGCAGCCTTGGGCCTAGCGGCCGGGTAGATACGCAGTATTTT
CSLGPSGRVDTQYF
>TRBV5-5|-|TRBJ1-2|TRBD1
TGTGCCAGCAGCCTCCGGGACAGCCCCTATGGCTACACCTTC
CASSLRDSPYGYTF
>TRBV6-2/TRBV6-3|few|TRBJ2-1|-
TGTGCCAGCGGGGCAGGGAGCAATGAGCAGTTCTTC
CASGAGSNEQFF
>TRBV4-3|few|TRBJ2-2|-
TGCGCCAGCAGCCCCGGACTACTCACCCCGAACACCGGGGAGCTGTTTTTT
CASSPGLLTPNTGELFF
>TRBV4-1|few|TRBJ1-1|-
TGCGCCAGCAGCCCCAGGGAGGAGGACACTGAAGCTTTCTTT
CASSPREEDTEAFF
>TRBV11-2|few|TRBJ2-1|-
TGTGCCAGCAGCTTAGGGGGGGCCGGGAGTGAGCAGTTCTTC
CASSLGGAGSEQFF
>TRBV4-1|-|TRBJ1-1|TRBD1
TGCGCCAGCAGCCAAGAAACAGGGGGCATGACTGAAGCTTTCTTT
CASSQETGGMTEAFF
>TRBV7-3|-|TRBJ1-1|TRBD1
TGTGCCAGCAGTCCCGGGACAGGGTTAACTGAAGCTTTCTTT
CASSPGTGLTEAFF
>TRBV6-6|-|TRBJ2-2|-
TGTGCCAGCAGCGCACTACGTCCCGGGGAGCTGTTTTTT
CASSALRPGELFF
>TRBV7-3|-|TRBJ1-1|-
TGTGCCAGCAGCTTAGAAGCCAGGTCGGGGACTGAAGCTTTCTTT
CASSLEARSGTEAFF
>TRBV6-5|-|TRBJ1-5|-
TGTGCCAGCAGTTACTCCGTGTCTGGGGGACAGCCCCAGCATTTT
CASSYSVSGGQPQHF
>TRBV6-6|-|TRBJ2-5|TRBD2
TGTGCCAGCAGCCTCGTGGGGGGGGGTTCTCGGGAGACCCAGTACTTC
CASSLVGGGSRETQYF
>TRBV7-9|few|TRBJ2-7|TRBD1
TGTGCCAGCAGCGACCGGGACAGGGCCGACGAGCAGTACTTC
CASSDRDRADEQYF
>TRBV21-1|few|TRBJ1-5|-
TGTGCCAGCAGCAAAGGGGCTTATCAGCCCCAGCATTTT
CASSKGAYQPQHF
>TRBV25-1|-|TRBJ1-2|-
TGTGCCAGCAGTGAGGTGGCAGCGAGGGACTATGGCTACACCTTC
CASSEVAARDYGYTF
>TRBV4-3|-|TRBJ1-1|-
TGCGCCAGCAGCCAAGATATCAGCAACACTGAAGCTTTCTTT
CASSQDISNTEAFF
>TRBV6-2/TRBV6-3|many|TRBJ2-2|-
TGTGCCAGCAGTTACTCGATTAGGGGCAGGAACACCGGGGAGCTGTTTTTT
CASSYSIRGRNTGELFF
>TRBV6-6|few|TRBJ1-2|TRBD1
TGTGCCAGCAGTGACCGACAGGGATGGATACAGGGCTACACCTTC
CASSDRQGWIQGYTF
>TRBV6-2/TRBV6-3|-|TRBJ2-2|TRBD1
TGTGCCAGCAAGGGGGCCCATAACACCGGGGAGCTGTTTTTT
CASKGAHNTGELFF
>TRBV5-1|-|TRBJ2-6|-
TGCGCCAGCAGCTTGGTTGCTGGGGCCAACGTCCTGACTTTC
CASSLVAGANVLTF
>TRBV10-3|few|TRBJ1-2|-
TGTGCCATCAGTGATTCCACGAGGGGCTATGGCTACACCTTC
CAISDSTRGYGYTF